Listed below are T cell receptor beta chains from one sample, sequenced in a study of spatial heterogeneity in lung cancer. TCRdb used MiXCR to reprocess the 5' RACE reads, holding one entry per CDR3 protein. The sample yields tens of thousands of distinct CDR3 sequences, around 7% seen once. The sequencing here drew on PBMCs, taken at surgery. The receptors stem from a female donor with early-stage non-small cell lung cancer. The CDR3 runs from the conserved cysteine through the conserved F or W. Each record gives: clone size, D gene, J gene, CDR3 length, V gene, CDR3 DNA, CDR3 protein. A D gene is named only where the DNA matches it firmly. Clone size appears in some rows only: once, few, many, or a class for an expanded clone.

size: few
D: -
J: TRBJ2-1
length: 15
V: TRBV19
DNA: TGTGCCAGTAGGAGGGGATACAACTCCTACAATGAGCAGTTCTTC
CDR3: CASRRGYNSYNEQFF

size: -
D: -
J: TRBJ1-3
length: 18
V: TRBV4-1
DNA: TGCGCCAGCAGCCAAGAAGGGTTAGGGGCCTCCTCTGGAAACACCATATATTTT
CDR3: CASSQEGLGASSGNTIYF

size: -
D: -
J: TRBJ2-7
length: 15
V: TRBV24-1
DNA: TGTGCCACCAGTGACTCGGACAGCACATCCTACGAGCAGTACTTC
CDR3: CATSDSDSTSYEQYF

size: few
D: -
J: TRBJ2-7
length: 16
V: TRBV6-5
DNA: TGTGCCAGCAGTGGACCGGGACACGGAAGCTCCTACGAGCAGTACTTC
CDR3: CASSGPGHGSSYEQYF

size: few
D: -
J: TRBJ1-5
length: 14
V: TRBV15
DNA: TGTGCCACCAGCAGAGGGGGAGGACCCCAGCCCCAGCATTTT
CDR3: CATSRGGGPQPQHF

size: many
D: TRBD1
J: TRBJ2-1
length: 17
V: TRBV20-1
DNA: TGCAGTGCTAGGGTCACAGCGCAGGGGGCTAGCTCAAGGGAGCAGTTCTTC
CDR3: CSARVTAQGASSREQFF

size: -
D: -
J: TRBJ2-7
length: 15
V: TRBV3-1
DNA: TGTGCCAGCAGCCAAGATTATTCGGTTGGCCGGGAGCAGTACTTC
CDR3: CASSQDYSVGREQYF

size: many
D: TRBD1
J: TRBJ2-7
length: 13
V: TRBV12-3/TRBV12-4
DNA: TGTGCCAGCAGTACAAGGACAGGGGGCGAGCAGTACTTC
CDR3: CASSTRTGGEQYF

size: many
D: TRBD1
J: TRBJ1-4
length: 12
V: TRBV11-2
DNA: TGTGCCAGCAGCCGTTGGGGAGACAGGGGGGAATTT
CDR3: CASSRWGDRGEF

size: medium-sized
D: -
J: TRBJ2-3
length: 14
V: TRBV15
DNA: TGTGCCACCAGCAGGTACCGTACTTGGGATACGCAGTATTTT
CDR3: CATSRYRTWDTQYF

size: -
D: -
J: TRBJ2-3
length: 14
V: TRBV6-6
DNA: TGTGCCAGCAGTTCGGGGGCAAGCACAGATACGCAGTATTTT
CDR3: CASSSGASTDTQYF

size: few
D: TRBD2
J: TRBJ2-1
length: 15
V: TRBV28
DNA: TGTGCCAGCAGAGACCTAGCGGGAGGATACAATGAGCAGTTCTTC
CDR3: CASRDLAGGYNEQFF

size: many
D: TRBD1
J: TRBJ1-1
length: 13
V: TRBV20-1
DNA: TGCAGTGCGGCGGACAGGAGGGGGACTGAAGCTTTCTTT
CDR3: CSAADRRGTEAFF

size: many
D: -
J: TRBJ2-1
length: 15
V: TRBV5-1
DNA: TGCGCCAGCAGCTTGGGCTCCAAGGGGTCCAATGAGCAGTTCTTC
CDR3: CASSLGSKGSNEQFF

size: many
D: -
J: TRBJ2-3
length: 13
V: TRBV29-1
DNA: TGCAGCGTTGATGAGCAGGGCACAGATACGCAGTATTTT
CDR3: CSVDEQGTDTQYF

size: few
D: -
J: TRBJ2-3
length: 13
V: TRBV27
DNA: TGTGCCAGCATCCTATCGGGCACAGATACGCAGTATTTT
CDR3: CASILSGTDTQYF

size: many
D: -
J: TRBJ2-1
length: 14
V: TRBV19
DNA: TGTGCCAGTAGTATGATAGCAGACGGCAATGAGCAGTTCTTC
CDR3: CASSMIADGNEQFF

size: -
D: TRBD2
J: TRBJ2-5
length: 16
V: TRBV19
DNA: TGTGCCAGTAGTCCTGGGACTAGCTGGGGCCAAGAGACCCAGTACTTC
CDR3: CASSPGTSWGQETQYF

size: many
D: -
J: TRBJ2-2
length: 15
V: TRBV3-1
DNA: TGTGCCAGCAGCACGGGGCTGGCTTACGCCGGGGAGCTGTTTTTT
CDR3: CASSTGLAYAGELFF

size: many
D: -
J: TRBJ1-3
length: 15
V: TRBV11-2
DNA: TGTGCCAGCAGCTTAGTTCGAGGGGTCGGAAACACCATATATTTT
CDR3: CASSLVRGVGNTIYF

size: many
D: -
J: TRBJ2-1
length: 15
V: TRBV12-3/TRBV12-4
DNA: TGTGCCAGCAGTGGGGACACTTCCTCCTACAATGAGCAGTTCTTC
CDR3: CASSGDTSSYNEQFF

size: few
D: -
J: TRBJ1-6
length: 14
V: TRBV3-1
DNA: TGTGCCAGCAGCCAGCTTGAGGGGAATTCACCCCTCCACTTT
CDR3: CASSQLEGNSPLHF

size: many
D: -
J: TRBJ1-1
length: 12
V: TRBV9
DNA: TGTGCCAGCAGCGTAGATGACACTGAAGCTTTCTTT
CDR3: CASSVDDTEAFF

size: many
D: -
J: TRBJ2-5
length: 14
V: TRBV7-2
DNA: TGTGCCAGCACCATAGGAGGGAGGAGAGAGACCCAGTACTTC
CDR3: CASTIGGRRETQYF

size: -
D: -
J: TRBJ2-7
length: 13
V: TRBV20-1
DNA: TGCAGTGTTAGGGGGCGGGGACCCGGCGAGCAGTACTTC
CDR3: CSVRGRGPGEQYF

size: many
D: -
J: TRBJ2-2
length: 14
V: TRBV12-3/TRBV12-4
DNA: TGTGCCAGCCTGGGTCGGCGGAACACCGGGGAGCTGTTTTTT
CDR3: CASLGRRNTGELFF

size: few
D: TRBD1
J: TRBJ2-3
length: 15
V: TRBV5-1
DNA: TGCGCCAGCAGCTTGGCGGGACAGCGCACAGATACGCAGTATTTT
CDR3: CASSLAGQRTDTQYF

size: many
D: TRBD1
J: TRBJ2-3
length: 14
V: TRBV29-1
DNA: TGCAGCGTTGAGGGGCAGGGGGTCCCAGATACGCAGTATTTT
CDR3: CSVEGQGVPDTQYF

size: -
D: -
J: TRBJ1-5
length: 16
V: TRBV4-1
DNA: TGCGCCAGCAGCCAAGATCCCCGTTATAGCAATCAGCCCCAGCATTTT
CDR3: CASSQDPRYSNQPQHF

size: many
D: -
J: TRBJ2-4
length: 12
V: TRBV6-2/TRBV6-3
DNA: TGTGCCAGCAGTTACTTGGGGGGCGCGGAGTCCTTC
CDR3: CASSYLGGAESF

size: many
D: TRBD1
J: TRBJ2-5
length: 15
V: TRBV18
DNA: TGTGCCAGCTCACCGATACAGGGGGCCCAAGAGACCCAGTACTTC
CDR3: CASSPIQGAQETQYF

size: -
D: TRBD2
J: TRBJ2-1
length: 14
V: TRBV7-9
DNA: TGTGCCAGCAGCTGGACTAGCTTATACAATGAGCAGTTCTTC
CDR3: CASSWTSLYNEQFF

size: -
D: -
J: TRBJ2-6
length: 18
V: TRBV21-1
DNA: TGTGCCAGCAGCAAAGTTCCGGGTCCCACGGGAGGGGCCAACGTCCTGACTTTC
CDR3: CASSKVPGPTGGANVLTF

size: -
D: -
J: TRBJ2-7
length: 14
V: TRBV20-1
DNA: TGCAGTGCTAGGGGCGGGCGGCTTTCCTACGAGCAGTACTTC
CDR3: CSARGGRLSYEQYF

size: -
D: -
J: TRBJ2-2
length: 11
V: TRBV24-1
DNA: TGTGCCACCAGTGAGCTCGGGGAGCTGTTTTTT
CDR3: CATSELGELFF

size: many
D: TRBD1
J: TRBJ2-5
length: 14
V: TRBV15
DNA: TGTGCCACCAGCGGCACAGGGGCCCACGAGACCCAGTACTTC
CDR3: CATSGTGAHETQYF

size: many
D: -
J: TRBJ1-1
length: 15
V: TRBV18
DNA: TGTGCCAGCTCACCAAAACAGAACATGAACACTGAAGCTTTCTTT
CDR3: CASSPKQNMNTEAFF

size: many
D: -
J: TRBJ2-2
length: 14
V: TRBV4-2
DNA: TGTGCCAGCAGCCAAGCCATTTTTTTCGGGGAGCTGTTTTTT
CDR3: CASSQAIFFGELFF

size: many
D: TRBD2
J: TRBJ2-3
length: 13
V: TRBV28
DNA: TGTGCCAGCTTACGGGGGGGGATAGATACGCAGTATTTT
CDR3: CASLRGGIDTQYF

size: -
D: -
J: TRBJ2-7
length: 14
V: TRBV25-1
DNA: TGTGCCAGCAGTGACCCAGAACCATTATACGAGCAGTACTTC
CDR3: CASSDPEPLYEQYF

size: many
D: -
J: TRBJ1-4
length: 14
V: TRBV20-1
DNA: TGCAGTGCTAGTGTGGGTGAGGAGGGAGAAAAACTGTTTTTT
CDR3: CSASVGEEGEKLFF

size: many
D: -
J: TRBJ2-5
length: 13
V: TRBV28
DNA: TGTGCCAGCAGTTTAACGACTCCGGAGACCCAGTACTTC
CDR3: CASSLTTPETQYF

size: many
D: -
J: TRBJ1-2
length: 15
V: TRBV5-8
DNA: TGTGCCAGCAGCTTGGTACTCGCCGGCACCTCTGGCTACACCTTC
CDR3: CASSLVLAGTSGYTF

size: many
D: -
J: TRBJ2-5
length: 11
V: TRBV18
DNA: TGTGCCAGCTCACCGGCAGAGACCCAGTACTTC
CDR3: CASSPAETQYF

size: many
D: -
J: TRBJ1-4
length: 13
V: TRBV19
DNA: TGTGCCAGTAGTCCGCTGTCTAACGAAAAACTGTTTTTT
CDR3: CASSPLSNEKLFF

size: few
D: -
J: TRBJ2-1
length: 14
V: TRBV9
DNA: TGTGCCAGCAGCGTAGTAGGACAGTACAATGAGCAGTTCTTC
CDR3: CASSVVGQYNEQFF

size: few
D: -
J: TRBJ1-5
length: 16
V: TRBV7-2
DNA: TGTGCCAGCAGCCCTGCGGGCGGGGGGGCCACGAATACGCAGCATTTT
CDR3: CASSPAGGGATNTQHF

size: -
D: -
J: TRBJ1-2
length: 14
V: TRBV20-1
DNA: TGCAGTGCTAGGAGTCCATTAGCTAACTATGGCTACACCTTC
CDR3: CSARSPLANYGYTF

size: -
D: -
J: TRBJ1-3
length: 15
V: TRBV18
DNA: TGTGCCAGCTCACCATTGACCAGCTCTGGAAACACCATATATTTT
CDR3: CASSPLTSSGNTIYF

size: many
D: TRBD2
J: TRBJ2-1
length: 14
V: TRBV6-6
DNA: TGTGCCAGCACTCTAGCGGGGGCGACAAATGAGCAGTTCTTC
CDR3: CASTLAGATNEQFF

size: few
D: -
J: TRBJ2-6
length: 16
V: TRBV28
DNA: TGTGCCAGAAGAAGTGGGGGGAGCTCTGGGGCCAACGTCCTGACTTTC
CDR3: CARRSGGSSGANVLTF

size: many
D: TRBD2
J: TRBJ2-3
length: 15
V: TRBV5-1
DNA: TGCGCCAGCAGCTTTGGAGCGGGGGACACAGATACGCAGTATTTT
CDR3: CASSFGAGDTDTQYF

size: few
D: TRBD1
J: TRBJ2-7
length: 13
V: TRBV29-1
DNA: TGCAGCGTTCGGCTACAGGGGGCTGGAGAGCAGTACTTC
CDR3: CSVRLQGAGEQYF

size: many
D: TRBD1
J: TRBJ1-2
length: 13
V: TRBV7-3
DNA: TGTGCCAGCAGCTTCCAGGGGGGTCATGGCTACACCTTC
CDR3: CASSFQGGHGYTF

size: -
D: -
J: TRBJ1-5
length: 15
V: TRBV28
DNA: TGTGCCAGCAGTATCAGACAGGAGAGTAGGCAGCCCCAGCATTTT
CDR3: CASSIRQESRQPQHF

size: many
D: -
J: TRBJ1-3
length: 13
V: TRBV7-3
DNA: TGTGCCAGCAGCAACAGGACAGGAAACACCATATATTTT
CDR3: CASSNRTGNTIYF

size: many
D: TRBD1
J: TRBJ1-3
length: 22
V: TRBV15
DNA: TGTGCCACCAGCAGAGTTTTAGGTAGGACGCCGGGACAGGGAAGCTCTGGAAACACCATATATTTT
CDR3: CATSRVLGRTPGQGSSGNTIYF

size: -
D: -
J: TRBJ2-6
length: 17
V: TRBV6-1
DNA: TGTGCCAGCAGTGAAAGGGCGGGGAGCTCTGGGGCCAACGTCCTGACTTTC
CDR3: CASSERAGSSGANVLTF

size: many
D: TRBD1
J: TRBJ1-1
length: 14
V: TRBV7-6
DNA: TGTGCCAGCAGCTTAGCCGGGACAGGTGAGGAGGCTTTCTTT
CDR3: CASSLAGTGEEAFF